The 11 T cell receptor beta chains presented below share a single source sample, sequenced in a study of response to subunit inactivated influenza vaccine. Via MiXCR, TCRdb re-called the RT-PCR reads, giving one row per CDR3 protein. The sample lists 300,000 to 350,000 distinct CDR3 sequences, 22% seen once, with over 9% in the top ten. The sample here was PBMCs from blood, taken roughly 20 months after vaccination. The receptors shown here come from a man aged 50-75 years who received an inactivated influenza vaccine.

For this clonotype: A junction end diverges from the germline sequence, so it may reflect a read error. Written as DNA, the CDR3 is TGTGCCAGCAACCATCCGGGACAGGGGTACAGTGAGCAGTTCTTC. Translating gives CASNHPGQGYSEQFF. The chain combines TRBV6-1 with TRBJ2-1; TRBD1 matches 10 bases. CDR3 size: 15 residues. Germline loops: CDR1 MNHNS, CDR2 SASEGT.

This clonotype was seen many times. CDR3 sequence: CASSFGRNTEAFF. CDR3 DNA sequence: TGCGCCAGCAGCTTTGGACGGAACACTGAAGCTTTCTTT. The chain is built from TRBV5-1 and TRBJ1-1, with D hard to call. Germline V CDR1 and CDR2: SGHRS, YFSETQ. The CDR3 consists of 13 residues. Deletions cut 2 bases from V and 1 base from J, with 6 bases between.

This clonotype was seen a few times. The V call is TRBV14, the J call TRBJ2-3, with a weak D call TRBD2 (6 bases). Trimming pared 5 bases from V and 6 bases from J, leaving 15 bases between. The CDR3 is 14 amino acids. In germline, CDR1 is SGHDN, CDR2 FVKESK. CDR3 protein: CASSEGLFSDTQYF. The CDR3, as DNA: TGTGCCAGCAGCGAGGGACTTTTCTCGGATACGCAGTATTTT.

The chain has TRBV6-2 or TRBV6-3 and TRBJ2-2; D gene unclear. Germline V gene lookup returns CDR1 MNHEY and CDR2 SVGEGT. The CDR3 is 15 amino acids. Trimming stripped 5 bases from V and 5 bases from J, with 15 bases between. The CDR3 spells CASSQTRAGTGELFF. The CDR3 bases are TGTGCCAGCAGTCAAACTCGGGCCGGGACCGGGGAGCTGTTTTTT.

The rearrangement links TRBV7-2 to TRBJ1-5; 7 bases map to TRBD1. CDR1 is SGHTA, CDR2 FQGNSA, per germline. Trimming cost V 2 bases and J 7 bases; bases outside gene matches: 5. The CDR3 spans 14 residues. In DNA form, the CDR3 reads TGTGCCAGCAGCTTACGACAGGGAGAACAGCCCCAGCATTTT. Translation: CASSLRQGEQPQHF. Based on the CDR3 plus reference TRBV7-2 and TRBJ1-5, the full variable domain is GAGVSQSPSNKVTEKGKDVELRCDPISGHTALYWYRQSLGQGLEFLIYFQGNSAPDKSGLPSDRFSAERTGGSVSTLTIQRTQQEDSAVYLCASSLRQGEQPQHFGDGTRLSIL.

The chain combines TRBV5-1 with TRBJ2-1; 10 bases match TRBD2. Germline-derived CDR1 and CDR2 are SGHRS and YFSETQ. The V segment lost 1 base and the J segment 8 bases; nucleotides outside the gene matches: 3. CDR3 length equals 14 residues. CDR3 DNA sequence: TGCGCCAGCAGCTTGCCTAGCGGGAGCGATGAGCAGTTCTTC. Its protein product is CASSLPSGSDEQFF.

This clonotype was observed once. The chain joins TRBV6-6 to TRBJ2-7; D is possibly TRBD1 (6 bases). The CDR3 has 13 amino acids. Trimming pared 2 bases from V and 3 bases from J, leaving 8 bases between. CDR1 MNHNY and CDR2 SVGAGI come from the germline V gene (reference sequence). As DNA, the CDR3 is TGTGCCAGCAGTTACCGGGACATCTACGAGCAGTACTTC. Protein product: CASSYRDIYEQYF.

This clonotype has a handful of counts. The chain joins TRBV20-1 to TRBJ1-4, with a tentative D call TRBD1 (5 bases). Trimming stripped 6 bases from V and 7 bases from J, with 18 bases between. The V gene's germline CDR1 is DFQATT and CDR2 SNEGSKA (reference sequence). The CDR3 covers 14 residues. CDR3 bases: TGCAGTGCAAGAACCAGGGTAACAGGTGAAAAACTGTTTTTT. Its protein product is CSARTRVTGEKLFF.

This clonotype has only a few counts. This sequence joins TRBV19 and TRBJ2-2; D is unresolved. V gave up 3 bases and J gave up 6 bases, with 23 bases separating them. The CDR3 covers 18 residues. Germline assignment: CDR1 LNHDA and CDR2 SQIVND (reference sequence). CDR3 in DNA: TGTGCCAGTAGTATCCCCCCGGTGGCACCCACGTTGGCCGGGGAGCTGTTTTTT. Amino acid sequence: CASSIPPVAPTLAGELFF. Looking up the rest from reference TRBV19 and TRBJ2-2 gives the full variable domain: DGGITQSPKYLFRKEGQNVTLSCEQNLNHDAMYWYRQDPGQGLRLIYYSQIVNDFQKGDIAEGYSVSREKKESFPLTVTSAQKNPTAFYLCASSIPPVAPTLAGELFFGEGSRLTVL.

This clonotype was observed a single time. The V and J genes are TRBV3-1 and TRBJ2-7; D is possibly TRBD2 (5 bases). V lost 2 bases to trimming and J lost 2 bases, with 19 bases between them. CDR3 size: 17 residues. CDR1 LGHDT and CDR2 YNNKEL come from the germline V gene (reference sequence). The CDR3 nucleotides read TGTGCCAGCAGCCAATCCTTCGGGGATACCTTCCCCTACGAGCAGTACTTC. Amino acid sequence: CASSQSFGDTFPYEQYF.

This clonotype appeared a few times. CDR3 residues: CASSIRTARGYTF. For the CDR3, the DNA is TGTGCCAGCAGCATCCGGACAGCGCGAGGCTACACCTTC. This chain uses TRBV5-6 with TRBJ1-2; possible D gene TRBD1, 6 bases. Trimming left V 4 bases short and J 8 bases short, with 15 bases between. The germline CDR1 and CDR2 sequences are SGHDT and YYEEEE. The CDR3 sequence is 13 residues long.